This T cell receptor (beta chain) was recovered during a study of beta chain features in type 1 diabetes (dated by TCRdb to 2016 to 2018). Broadly, across the study: Patients and healthy donors did not differ in mean age, gender distribution, total cell number or subset yield. A total of over 90,000,000 sorted cells were examined across all samples, and a strong correlation was observed between cell number per subset and RNA yield. The study compared the TCRB repertoires of sorted circulating CD4+ T cell subsets in recently diagnosed type 1 diabetes patients with those in matched healthy donors. Whereas all 30 or so donors provided naive and central memory subsets, regulatory and stem cell-like memory subsets were isolated from just 8 patients and about eight healthy donors. The paper's findings and limits, for the study overall: Because cDNA rather than genomic DNA was sequenced, highly expressing activated cells could have been over-represented, although no difference in activation and CD3 levels was found between groups. At VDJ recombination sites, patients with type 1 diabetes made fewer insertions and deleted more nucleotides, a pattern implying thymic rearrangement abnormalities. HLA sub-analyses involved small numbers of individuals, so any influence of HLA type on TCRB rearrangement remained unresolved. PCR may preferentially amplify shorter templates, but because patient and control samples were amplified and corrected together, any resulting skew would affect both groups equally. The naive, central memory and regulatory TCRB repertoires appeared to resemble one another more closely among patients than among healthy donors. Type 1 diabetes patients showed a moderate but significant shortening of TCRB CDR3 length in all four CD4+ subsets.

A single peripheral blood draw of approximately 0.11 L on average was collected from each donor into heparinised tubes. Naive, central memory, regulatory and stem cell-like memory CD4+ T cells were sorted on a BD FACSAria II using a panel including CD45RO, CCR7, CD25, CD127, CD95 and CD27. All sorted populations exceeded 95% purity. PBMCs were isolated immediately by Lymphoprep density gradient centrifugation and stained directly without culture. So that batch effects would be minimized, each experiment stained and sorted samples in pairs, pairing one healthy donor with one patient. The entire amount of isolated RNA was reverse transcribed using the High Capacity cDNA Reverse Transcription Kit, so the sequenced TCRB transcripts were expressed ones. For stem cell-like memory T cell samples, survey-depth immunoSEQ sequencing was used, averaging about 930,000 total reads per sample. Sorted cells were lysed in RLT buffer, and RNA was extracted using DNase-treated RNeasy Micro or Mini kits according to cell number. Each cell subset was processed separately to prevent cross-contamination, with patient and healthy donor samples processed together. The immunoSEQ multiplex PCR was used to amplify TCRB sequences from cDNA, yielding 87-bp fragments that span the CDR3 region. Amplicons were sequenced on the Illumina HiSeq platform. In the original analysis: PCR bias was computationally corrected using synthetic template baselines, reads within Hamming distance 2 were collapsed, and singletons that could not be merged were discarded. Reads were aligned to IMGT to assign V, D and J genes, CDR3 length, and insertions or deletions at six rearrangement sites. Within each subset, clonotype counts were normalized to sorted cell number, and only after that were true diversity and Gini coefficients computed with the tcR R package. The overlap coefficient, calculated on TCRB nucleotide sequences, was used to quantify repertoire sharing. The clones in this table, taken by TCRdb from immuneACCESS, are in-frame only. Not every clone is retained; where verified, under half of the shortfall comes from an unresolved V gene, and the cause of the rest is unknown. V, J and clone size were drawn from that table, and D and trimming were deduced from the DNA. Within this sample are fewer than 70,000 clones, with just under 65% of them counted one time only. The ten largest account for approximately 0.3% of the sample.

The V end gives up 4 bases and the J end 7 bases, leaving 5 bases in the junction not matched to a gene. Looking up the germline V gene yields CDR1 SGDLS and CDR2 YYNGEE. The CDR3 goes from the cysteine to the phenylalanine over 15 residues. Only CDR3 DNA is held: 45 bases, read in frame from base 1. A word on this clone: Its cognate antigen has yet to be identified. Nothing much larger sits one base from this clone, and base qualities are not available.

The chain couples TRBV9 to TRBJ2-1, with 13 bases in between that match TRBD2. The specimen sequenced was stem cell memory CD4+ T cells from blood. The cell subset or site label, read with the paper, signifies: stem cell-like memory CD4+ T cells. The receptor's source is a woman younger than 45 with type 1 diabetes. The nucleotide sequence is TGTGCCAGCAGCTTAGGACTAGCGGGAGTGAATGAGCAGTTCTTC. This translates into CASSLGLAGVNEQFF.